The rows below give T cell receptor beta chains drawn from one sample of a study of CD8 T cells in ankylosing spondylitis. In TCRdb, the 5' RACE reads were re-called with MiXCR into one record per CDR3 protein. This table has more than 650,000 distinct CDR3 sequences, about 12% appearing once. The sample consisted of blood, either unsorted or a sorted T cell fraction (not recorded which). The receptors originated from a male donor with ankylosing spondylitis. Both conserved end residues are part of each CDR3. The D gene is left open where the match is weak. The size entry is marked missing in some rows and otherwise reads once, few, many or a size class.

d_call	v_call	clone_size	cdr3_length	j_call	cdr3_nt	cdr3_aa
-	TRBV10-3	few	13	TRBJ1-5	TGTGCCATCAGTCAACAGATCAATCAGCCCCAGCATTTT	CAISQQINQPQHF
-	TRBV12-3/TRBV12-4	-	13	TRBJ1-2	TGTGCCAGCACTTTAGGGCAGGGCTATGGCTACACCTTC	CASTLGQGYGYTF
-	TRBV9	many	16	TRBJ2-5	TGTGCCAGCAGCGTGGCCGGGACACCTCAACAAGAGACCCAGTACTTC	CASSVAGTPQQETQYF
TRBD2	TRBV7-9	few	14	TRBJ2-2	TGTGCCAGCAGCTCTGGACTAGAGATCGGGGAGCTGTTTTTT	CASSSGLEIGELFF
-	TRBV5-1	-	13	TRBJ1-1	TGCGCCAGCACTAACCGAGGGGGCACTGAAGCTTTCTTT	CASTNRGGTEAFF
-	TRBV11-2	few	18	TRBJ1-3	TGTGCCAGCAGCCGCATGGGCCCGAGTCTGGAAACTGGAAACACCATATATTTT	CASSRMGPSLETGNTIYF
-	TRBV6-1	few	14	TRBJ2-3	TGTGCCAGCAGTCGGGGACCCGGCACAGATACGCAGTATTTT	CASSRGPGTDTQYF
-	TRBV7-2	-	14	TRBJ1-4	TGTGCCAGCAGCTTATCAGGGGCTTATGAAAAACTGTTTTTT	CASSLSGAYEKLFF
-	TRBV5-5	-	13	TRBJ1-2	TGTGCCAGCAGCTGGGCGGGGGTTGGTGGCTACACCTTC	CASSWAGVGGYTF
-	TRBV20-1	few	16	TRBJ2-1	TGCAGTGCAGCACTTCCCGGGACACCGGGGGGTAATGAGCAGTTCTTC	CSAALPGTPGGNEQFF
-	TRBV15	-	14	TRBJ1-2	TGTGCCACCAGCACCGCAGGGCGCTCGTATGGCTACACCTTC	CATSTAGRSYGYTF